Listed here are 21 T cell receptor beta chains from one sample, sequenced in a study of CD8 T cells in ankylosing spondylitis. TCRdb re-called the 5' RACE reads through MiXCR, storing one row per CDR3 protein. The table records about 140,000 distinct CDR3 sequences, roughly 7.7% of them present only once. Sequencing used synovial fluid, either unsorted or a sorted T cell fraction (not recorded which). The receptors come from a male donor with ankylosing spondylitis.

This clonotype was observed a few times. CDR3 coding DNA: TGTGCCAGCAGCCAAGAGCTGCGGCAGCGGGAGTCCTACGAGCAGTACTTC. As protein: CASSQELRQRESYEQYF. The rearrangement uses TRBV4-2 and TRBJ2-7; 8 bases map to TRBD2. Germline CDR1 is LGHNA and CDR2 is YNFKEQ. V was clipped by 0 bases and J by 1 base; unmatched bases: 8. The CDR3 totals 17 residues.

This clonotype was observed a few times. The chain recombines TRBV30 with TRBJ2-7; tentative D call: TRBD1 (6 bases). The CDR3 has 12 residues. Trimming removed 0 bases from V and 3 bases from J, with 6 bases in between. The germline gives CDR1 GTSNPN, CDR2 SVGIG (reference sequence). CDR3 residues: CAWSVQGYEQYF. The CDR3 DNA reads as TGTGCCTGGAGTGTACAGGGCTACGAGCAGTACTTC.

This clonotype was seen a few times. The rearrangement joins TRBV9 to TRBJ1-2; weak D call: TRBD1 (5 bases). The germline gives CDR1 SGDLS, CDR2 YYNGEE. The CDR3 has 13 amino acids. Trimming took off 4 bases at V and 8 bases at J, with 15 bases between the two ends. CDR3 region: CASSSGTVMGYTF. CDR3 nucleotide sequence: TGTGCCAGCAGCTCCGGGACGGTCATGGGCTACACCTTC.

The chain carries TRBV7-2 and TRBJ2-7; TRBD1 might be the D (6 bases). V was cut by 8 bases and J by 2 bases, with 22 bases left in between. CDR1 is SGHTA and CDR2 is FQGNSA in the germline V gene. The length of the CDR3 is 16 residues. CDR3 sequence reads: CASGSDRDTTTYEQYF. The CDR3 DNA sequence: TGTGCCAGCGGCTCGGACCGGGACACAACCACCTACGAGCAGTACTTC.

On this clonotype: It is likely a read error, because the conserved phenylalanine at the end of the CDR3 is missing. The chain carries TRBV11-2 and TRBJ1-1, with D unresolved. Germline CDR1 SGHAT, CDR2 FQNNGV. Trimming left V 4 bases short and J 0 bases short, with 6 bases between. The CDR3 is 13 residues long. The CDR3 is CASSSDVNTEAFI. CDR3 bases: TGTGCCAGCAGCTCGGATGTGAACACTGAAGCTTTCATT.

Ten or more counts support this clonotype. The J gene is TRBJ1-2, the V gene TRBV28, with unresolved D. The CDR3 is made up of 13 amino acids. Germline-derived CDR1 and CDR2 are MDHEN and SYDVKM. V was cut by 4 bases and J by 4 bases, with 10 bases left in between. The CDR3 sequence: CASSSRVLYGYTF. As DNA, the CDR3 is TGTGCCAGCAGTTCCCGGGTCCTCTATGGCTACACCTTC.

This clonotype has just a few counts. This chain joins TRBV11-1 and TRBJ1-4; D may be TRBD1 (5 bases). Per the germline V gene, CDR1 is SGHAT and CDR2 is FQDESV (reference sequence). The CDR3 runs 20 residues. V lost 2 bases to trimming and J lost 0 bases, with 22 bases between them. The CDR3 spells CASSLNWGRSYFATNEKLFF. The CDR3 DNA sequence: TGTGCCAGCAGCTTAAATTGGGGACGGTCCTATTTTGCAACTAATGAAAAACTGTTTTTT.

The chain joins TRBV4-3 to TRBJ2-3, with 11 bases lining up with TRBD2. Germline CDR1 and CDR2: LGHNA and YSLEER. The V segment lost 0 bases and the J segment 2 bases; nucleotides outside the gene matches: 7. This CDR3 has 18 amino acids. In nucleotides, the CDR3 is TGCGCCAGCAGCCAAGAAAGTCTAGCGGGGGGAAACACAGATACGCAGTATTTT. It yields the protein CASSQESLAGGNTDTQYF.

This clonotype was detected a few times. V usage is TRBV27 and J usage is TRBJ1-1, with D unresolved. Trimming removed 6 bases from V and 3 bases from J, with 11 bases in between. Germline V gene data show CDR1 as MNHEY and CDR2 as SMNVEV (reference sequence). CDR3 size: 13 residues. Here the CDR3 reads CASSRTDYTEAFF. CDR3 bases: TGTGCCAGCAGCCGAACAGACTACACTGAAGCTTTCTTT.

The rearrangement uses TRBV12-3 or TRBV12-4 and TRBJ1-2, with no clear D. The CDR3 contains 16 residues. Trimming removed 6 bases at V and 0 bases at J, with 17 bases between. The CDR3 sequence: CASSPFLDGTNYGYTF. In nucleotides, the CDR3 is TGTGCCAGCAGCCCATTCCTTGACGGAACTAACTATGGCTACACCTTC.

In its sample, this clonotype was seen many times. The V gene is TRBV5-1, the J gene TRBJ2-3; weak D call: TRBD1 (5 bases). The V end lost 4 bases, the J end lost 3 bases, and 12 bases lay between the germline ends. The CDR3 spans 14 residues. Germline CDR1 and CDR2: SGHRS and YFSETQ. The CDR3, as DNA: TGCGCCAGCAGCGGCTCAGGGTGGACAGATACGCAGTATTTT. The encoded protein is CASSGSGWTDTQYF.

This clonotype was observed at least ten times. The chain combines TRBV7-9 with TRBJ2-2; tentatively, D is TRBD1 (6 bases). This CDR3 region has 16 residues. V shed 6 bases and J shed 5 bases, with 19 bases lying between them. Germline CDR1 and CDR2: SEHNR and FQNEAQ (reference sequence). The CDR3 loop is CASSLAGGYETGELFF. In DNA, the CDR3 is TGTGCCAGCAGTCTTGCTGGGGGCTACGAGACCGGGGAGCTGTTTTTT.

This clonotype occurred many times. The chain has TRBV4-2 and TRBJ2-3; TRBD2 matches at 10 bases. The CDR3 has 16 residues. CDR1 is LGHNA and CDR2 is YNFKEQ in the germline V gene. V shed 5 bases and J 2 bases; nucleotides not matched to a gene: 7. CDR3 in DNA: TGTGCCAGCAGCTTTCGAGCGGGGGGGAACACAGATACGCAGTATTTT. This codes for CASSFRAGGNTDTQYF.

This chain uses TRBV9 with TRBJ1-1; perhaps TRBD1 as D (6 bases). Trimming pared 4 bases from V and 0 bases from J, leaving 13 bases between. The CDR3 extends over 15 amino acids. Germline V gene sequence: CDR1 SGDLS, CDR2 YYNGEE. This CDR3 is CASSPGGSLNTEAFF. CDR3 nucleotide sequence: TGTGCCAGCAGCCCGGGGGGCAGCCTGAACACTGAAGCTTTCTTT. Full variable domain (outside the CDR3, taken from reference TRBV9 and TRBJ1-1): DSGVTQTPKHLITATGQRVTLRCSPRSGDLSVYWYQQSLDQGLQFLIQYYNGEERAKGNILERFSAQQFPDLHSELNLSSLELGDSALYFCASSPGGSLNTEAFFGQGTRLTVV.

In this sample, this clonotype turned up many times. CDR3 DNA sequence: TGTGCCAGCAGCATGACCCAGAATAGCGGGGGGGGCACCGGGGAGCTGTTTTTT. Translation gives CASSMTQNSGGGTGELFF. The rearrangement links TRBV9 to TRBJ2-2; 11 bases line up with TRBD2. The J segment lost 4 bases and the V segment lost 4 bases, leaving 12 bases of the junction unmatched. CDR3 length equals 18 residues. CDR1 is SGDLS, CDR2 YYNGEE, per germline.

This clonotype was seen repeatedly, ten times or more. The chain uses TRBV20-1 and TRBJ1-1, with TRBD1 matching 9 bases. The CDR3 is made up of 13 amino acids. Germline CDR1 reads DFQATT; CDR2 reads SNEGSKA (reference sequence). Trimming at V came to 4 bases and at J to 4 bases, leaving 4 bases not matched to a gene. The CDR3 reads CSATTGQGTEAFF. Here the CDR3 DNA reads TGCAGTGCTACCACGGGACAGGGCACTGAAGCTTTCTTT.

This clonotype was picked up many times. This chain connects TRBV15 to TRBJ1-2, with D hard to call. There are 17 residues in the CDR3. V lost 0 bases and J lost 3, with 17 bases in between. The V gene's germline CDR1 is LNHNV and CDR2 YYDKDF (reference sequence). In DNA, the CDR3 is TGTGCCACCAGCAGAGATGACCTGGGAGGTTTGGACTATGGCTACACCTTC. Its translation is CATSRDDLGGLDYGYTF. Together with reference TRBV15 and TRBJ1-2, the CDR3 gives the full variable domain: DAMVIQNPRYQVTQFGKPVTLSCSQTLNHNVMYWYQQKSSQAPKLLFHYYDKDFNNEADTPDNFQSRRPNTSFCFLDIRSPGLGDTAMYLCATSRDDLGGLDYGYTFGSGTRLTVV.

This clonotype was seen a few times. The chain combines TRBV7-2 with TRBJ2-3; 9 bases are a match to TRBD2. V lost 3 bases and J lost 5; bases outside the gene matches: 6. Germline V gene lookup returns CDR1 SGHTA and CDR2 FQGNSA. The CDR3 runs to 15 residues. DNA for the CDR3: TGTGCCAGCAGCTTTAGCGGGAGTGCCCTAGATACGCAGTATTTT. Protein: CASSFSGSALDTQYF.

This clonotype came up many times. The J gene is TRBJ2-1, the V gene TRBV28; no reliable D call. CDR3 size: 13 residues. Trimming pared 6 bases from V and 5 bases from J, leaving 11 bases between. Germline V gene data show CDR1 as MDHEN and CDR2 as SYDVKM. The CDR3 nucleotides are TGTGCCAGCAGCGACCTTACTGACAATGAGCAGTTCTTC. It translates to CASSDLTDNEQFF.

This clonotype was seen repeatedly, ten times or more. V and J are TRBV28 and TRBJ2-5; 7 bases fit TRBD1. V was clipped by 4 bases and J by 9 bases; unmatched bases: 14. The CDR3 sequence is 15 residues long. CDR1 MDHEN and CDR2 SYDVKM come from the germline V gene. The DNA for the CDR3 is TGTGCCAGCAGTTCACAGGGGAGCGCCTGGGCGTCCCAGTACTTC. This encodes CASSSQGSAWASQYF.

This chain uses TRBV18 with TRBJ1-2, with TRBD1 matching 9 bases. The CDR3 loop spans 14 amino acids. Germline lookup yields CDR1 KGHSH and CDR2 LQKENI. V lost 3 bases, J lost 8 bases, and 7 bases stayed unmatched. The CDR3 nucleotides are TGTGCCAGCTCACCGGAACGGACAGGGGACGGCTACACCTTC. It yields the protein CASSPERTGDGYTF.